This T cell receptor beta chain was recovered during a study of blood T cell repertoires in COVID-19. Overall study context: The United States, Italy and Spain provided the acute and convalescent COVID-19 samples. From T cells, B-cell-depleted T cells, or PBMCs came the material, which was cDNA or gDNA.

Germline assignment: CDR1 SEHNR and CDR2 FQNEAQ (reference sequence). The CDR3 length is 15 residues. Trimming took off 1 base at V and 4 bases at J, with 13 bases between the two ends. The authors' processing: From reference gene primer amplification, estimates of nucleated cell counts were derived. The method was immunoSEQ multiplex PCR; TCRdb's version includes in-frame clones alone and lacks a portion of them. V and J calls and clone size follow that table, whereas D and trimming were derived from the DNA. This repertoire shows under 200,000 clones, approximately 91% found once; its top ten account for 2% to 3%.

The specimen was peripheral blood. This sequence was found in a man younger than 35 with acute or convalescent COVID-19. The V call is TRBV7-9, the J call TRBJ1-2; D might be TRBD1 (6 bases). The CDR3 DNA follows: TGTGCCAGCAGCTTAGAAACAGGGAACCTCTATGGCTACACCTTC. Translated: CASSLETGNLYGYTF.